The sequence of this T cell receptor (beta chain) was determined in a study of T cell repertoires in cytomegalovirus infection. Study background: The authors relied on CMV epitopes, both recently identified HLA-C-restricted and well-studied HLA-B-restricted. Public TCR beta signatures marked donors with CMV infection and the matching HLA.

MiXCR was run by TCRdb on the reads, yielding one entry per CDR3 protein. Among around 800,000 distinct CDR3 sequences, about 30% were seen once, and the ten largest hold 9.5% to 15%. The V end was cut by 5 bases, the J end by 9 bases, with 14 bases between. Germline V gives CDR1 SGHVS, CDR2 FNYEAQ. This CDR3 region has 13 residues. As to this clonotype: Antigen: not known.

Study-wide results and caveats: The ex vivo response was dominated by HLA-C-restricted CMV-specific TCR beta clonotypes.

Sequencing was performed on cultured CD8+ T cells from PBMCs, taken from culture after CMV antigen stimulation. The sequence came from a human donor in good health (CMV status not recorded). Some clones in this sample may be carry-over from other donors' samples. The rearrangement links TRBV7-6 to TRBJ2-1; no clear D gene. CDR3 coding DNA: TGTGCCAGCAGCCCCGACTGGCTACGTGAGCAGTTCTTC. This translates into CASSPDWLREQFF.